This T cell receptor (beta chain) is drawn from a study of cytomegalovirus exposure and HLA in healthy donors (dated by TCRdb to 2016 to 2017). About the full investigation: An earlier analysis of 587 of the donors reported over 250 Gb of sequence data and around 110 million unique TCR beta sequences obtained from about 200 million T cells. An early release that covered about 600 HLA-typed donors contained around 300 gigabases of sequencing data and 80 million or so unique TCR sequences. Of the 350 to 450 genotyped donors, 81% were placed in the genetic ancestry cluster associated with self-reported Caucasian donors. The aim of the study was to test whether cataloging public T cell receptors could identify signatures of past pathogen exposure. The T cell repertoires of several hundred subjects were profiled by immunosequencing and related to cytomegalovirus serostatus. Along with the approximately 600-subject first cohort, a separate validation cohort of over a hundred different subjects was used. To predict cytomegalovirus infection status, the study combined high-throughput TCR immunosequencing, statistical association of individual TCRs with disease status, and machine learning. In a later analysis, previously published TCR beta repertoires from about 670 donors were re-analyzed and high-resolution HLA genotyping was added so that TCR occurrence patterns could be studied. Rather than using new phenotypic data, the later analysis identified candidate immune exposures from TCR beta sequences and from how often those sequences occurred across donors. An earlier analysis of nearly 600 of the donors applied high-throughput TCR beta sequencing to assess whether each TCR beta V gene segment acted as functional or pseudogenic. Donor age, sex, ethnicity and CMV serostatus were compiled together with the repertoire data. A later genetic analysis took genome-wide SNP genotypes for 398 of the 666 donors and used that subset as a discovery cohort. All discovery cohort repertoires had been generated on a single sequencing platform. HLA typing covered class I and class II loci at four-digit resolution. Typing coverage varied by locus: roughly 620-640 donors for A, B, C, DRB1 and DQB1; more than 500 for DQA1; more than 600 for DPA1; roughly 450 for DPB1. Roughly five DR-DQ haplotypes were handled as single units for association and clustering because linkage in the cohort was strong. On average, 235,054 unique TCR beta nucleotide sequences were sequenced per donor among some 430 genotyped donors of the cohort, with 15% to 20% of those sequences being non-productive. What the research found in general, with its limitations: Strong co-occurrence of HLA alleles, especially DR and DQ, made assigning TCR associations to individual alleles difficult. Because some donors lacked HLA typing at each locus, the association tests relied only on the typed subset. The cohort was sequenced for TCR beta chains only, and without alpha or paired-chain data the features that could be detected were limited. An association between a missense DCLRE1C variant and V-gene and J-gene trimming of TCR beta chains was found in a later genetic analysis and replicated in an independent cohort. The classifier was reported to diagnose cytomegalovirus status with high specificity and sensitivity in both the original and validation cohorts. The 87-base-pair reads could not distinguish some IMGT-functional V segments, including TRBV6-2 and TRBV6-3, so those segments were excluded. Correlated functional status among segregating V segments might reflect linkage disequilibrium, but an unknown experimental factor could not be ruled out. In an earlier analysis of 587 of the donors, most TCR beta V segments were observed in productive rearrangements about 87% or about 30% of the time, broadly matching IMGT annotations. The authors suggested that the approach could potentially be extended to other disease states and immunological phenotypes. Sequencing depth was assumed to be roughly uniform across donors in the presence/absence analyses, though that assumption may not hold. Because counts were too low, 15 to 20 rarely observed V segments, including chromosome 9 orphons, were left out of the earlier analysis of 587 of the donors. Specific HLA alleles were associated with 16,951 TCR beta sequences at a false discovery rate of 0.05 in a later analysis. In a later analysis, the rate of TCR association differed among HLA loci, with DRB1 alleles having the most associated TCRs and HLA-C alleles having the fewest. In a later analysis, HLA-associated TCR beta chains were found to be more clonally expanded and to have lower generation probabilities than equally common non-associated chains. According to a later analysis, most CMV-associated TCR beta chains appeared to be HLA-restricted, and the HLA associations seemed to be driven largely by CMV exposure. In vitro tests confirmed that a few of the cytomegalovirus-associated TCR beta chains recognize cytomegalovirus antigens. Several of the top co-occurrence clusters appeared to be linked to parvovirus B19, influenza, CMV and Epstein-Barr virus, according to a later analysis. Most TCR sequences were observed very rarely across donors, whereas some public TCRs were present in many individuals. A cluster of highly shared sequence variants was judged likely to be a technical artifact of the sequencing pipeline. In the study, 150 to 200 TCR beta chains were listed as associated with cytomegalovirus. A further reported finding was that TCR beta sequences accurately predicted the HLA-A and HLA-B alleles for most subjects in the first cohort. The only immune exposure information available for the cohort was CMV serostatus. In a later genetic analysis, fewer N-insertions in productive TCRs were reported among donors in an Asian-associated ancestry cluster than the approximately 710-donor mean.

The CDR3 contains 17 residues, cysteine and phenylalanine counted. The entry retains the CDR3 DNA only, 51 bases that are in frame from base 1. CDR1 is given as SGHVS and CDR2 as FQNEAQ, both from the germline V gene. The trim is 5 bases for V and 6 bases for J, with a gap of 23 bases between the germline ends. Remarks on this clone: Its antigen specificity is not known. Base qualities were left out, and no much larger clone turns up one base away.

The cohort consisted of 600 or so healthy bone marrow donors. Cohort members were all nominally healthy when sampled, although unrecorded immune exposures were likely present. The donor tested CMV seropositive, placing the donor among the roughly 300 seropositive members of the cohort. A peripheral blood sample was provided by each donor, and peripheral blood mononuclear cells were used for TCR beta sequencing. Genomic DNA was extracted from the blood cell samples with the Qiagen DNeasy Blood Extraction Kit. To prepare the library, the immunoSEQ multiplex PCR assay was applied. For the multiplex PCR, a mixture combining 60 forward primers for TCR Vbeta segments and 13 reverse primers for TCR Jbeta segments was used. The CDR3 region of rearranged TCR beta genes was amplified from genomic DNA by a multiplex PCR assay. The amplified TCR beta libraries were sequenced on the Illumina HiSeq System as 87-base-pair reads. From the authors' description of their analysis: A later analysis tallied 75 million to 95 million unique TCR beta chains across the 700 or so repertoires, and some 10 million of those chains were shared by two or more donors. To remove PCR and sequencing errors, raw reads were error-corrected and collapsed into unique sequences using a nearest-neighbor algorithm that merged closely related sequences. CDR3 sequences were aligned to IMGT reference sequences to assign V, D and J gene segments. For a sequence to be retained, a match of at least six nucleotides was required to both a V gene segment and a J gene segment. Rearrangements were classified as productive when the CDR3 lacked stop codons and remained in frame with V and J, and all other rearrangements were classified as non-productive. Following IMGT convention, CDR3 was defined as the stretch from the second conserved V-encoded cysteine up to the conserved J-encoded phenylalanine. In an earlier analysis of around 540 of the donors, sequences lacking an unambiguous match to a single V gene segment were excluded. In an earlier analysis of a few hundred of the donors, V segments were called functional above 56.7% productive rearrangements and were called segregating when the between-donor standard deviation exceeded 5%. A statistical classification framework was developed to diagnose cytomegalovirus status using the catalog of TCR beta chain sequences. In a later analysis, TCR nucleotide sequences were compared against IMGT/GENE-DB human TR gene sequences so that V and J genes could be assigned. Using the TCRdist pipeline, a later analysis assigned CDR3 sequences along with most-parsimonious VDJ recombination scenarios. A later analysis defined each TCR beta chain by its CDR3 amino acid sequence plus V-gene family, and excluded reads lacking a unique V-gene family. To address suspected cross-contamination and a sequencing artifact, a later analysis removed 550 to 750 highly shared, low-generation-probability nucleotide sequences. For each public chain, a later analysis derived a clonal expansion index from normalized ranks of inferred template counts within each repertoire. A later analysis computed generation probabilities with a VDJ recombination model fitted to out-of-frame rearrangements, and checked the results against IGoR. In a later analysis, hypergeometric tests were used to score TCR-TCR, TCR-HLA and TCR-CMV co-occurrence, with a repertoire-size bias correction applied to TCR pairs. To estimate false discovery rates, a later analysis permuted the HLA or CMV assignments 20 times. In a later analysis, co-occurring TCRs were grouped with DBSCAN, and TCRdist sequence similarity was added when clustering was performed within HLA-allele-positive subsets. Co-occurrence clustering excluded repertoires with fewer than 30,000 or more than 120,000 public chains, plus five with anomalous nucleotide sharing. TCRdb holds this immuneACCESS table with in-frame rearrangements only. Some clones are missing; in checked studies, unresolved V genes explain under half, and the rest has no known cause. V, J and clone size are those of that table, while D and trimming were read from the DNA. This sample has under 90,000 clones in its table, and over 65% of those were observed once. The top ten clonotypes cover 7.5% to 9.5% of the sample.

Sequencing used PBMCs. The chain links TRBV7-8 with TRBJ1-5; the D segment could be TRBD1, given 6 matching bases. This TCR came from a man in his forties or fifties in good health and CMV-seropositive. The nucleotide sequence is given as TGTGCCAGCAGCCCAATAGGGGGTATTCAGCAAGGTCAGCCCCAGCATTTT. It codes for CASSPIGGIQQGQPQHF. When the CDR3 is completed using the reference TRBV7-8 and TRBJ1-5 genes on either side, the full variable domain is GAGVSQSPRYKVAKRGQDVALRCDPISGHVSLFWYQQALGQGPEFLTYFQNEAQLDKSGLPSDRFFAERPEGSVSTLKIQRTQQEDSAVYLCASSPIGGIQQGQPQHFGDGTRLSIL.